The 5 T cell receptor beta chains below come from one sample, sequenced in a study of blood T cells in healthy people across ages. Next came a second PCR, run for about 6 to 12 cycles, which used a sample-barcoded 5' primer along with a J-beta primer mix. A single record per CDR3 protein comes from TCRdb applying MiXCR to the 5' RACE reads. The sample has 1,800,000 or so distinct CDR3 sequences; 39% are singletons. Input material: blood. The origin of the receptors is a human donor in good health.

The CDR3 nucleotides read TGTGCCAGCAGCTTAGAGGGGCGCGGGGAGACGTACTTC. Translated, it gives CASSLEGRGETYF. V usage is TRBV7-2 and J usage is TRBJ2-7; maybe TRBD2 (6 bases). Germline CDR1 and CDR2: SGHTA and FQGNSA. V dropped 1 base and J dropped 12 bases, with 16 bases sitting between them. The CDR3 sequence is 13 residues long.

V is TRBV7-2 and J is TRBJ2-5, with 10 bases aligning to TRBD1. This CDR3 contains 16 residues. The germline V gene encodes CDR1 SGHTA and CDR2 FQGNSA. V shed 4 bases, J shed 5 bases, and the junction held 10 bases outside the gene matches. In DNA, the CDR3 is TGTGCCAGCAGCTCCTCCGGGACAGGGGATTGGGAGACCCAGTACTTC. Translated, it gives CASSSSGTGDWETQYF.

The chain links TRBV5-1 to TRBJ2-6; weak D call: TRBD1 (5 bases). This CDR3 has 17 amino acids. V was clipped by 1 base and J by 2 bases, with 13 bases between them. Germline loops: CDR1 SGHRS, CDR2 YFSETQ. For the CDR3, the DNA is TGCGCCAGCAGCTTGCCCAGGGTGGGCCCTGGGGCCAACGTCCTGACTTTC. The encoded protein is CASSLPRVGPGANVLTF.

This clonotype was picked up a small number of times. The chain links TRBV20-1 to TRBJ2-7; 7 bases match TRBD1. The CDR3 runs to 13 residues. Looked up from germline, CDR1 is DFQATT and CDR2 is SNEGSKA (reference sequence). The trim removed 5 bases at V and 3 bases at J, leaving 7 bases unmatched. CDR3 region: CSAPRQGGYEQYF. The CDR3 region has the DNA TGCAGTGCTCCTCGACAGGGTGGCTACGAGCAGTACTTC.

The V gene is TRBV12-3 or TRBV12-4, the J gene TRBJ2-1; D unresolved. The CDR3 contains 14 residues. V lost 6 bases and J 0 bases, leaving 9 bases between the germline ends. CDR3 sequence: CASSPELSYNEQFF. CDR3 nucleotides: TGTGCCAGCAGCCCCGAACTCTCCTACAATGAGCAGTTCTTC.